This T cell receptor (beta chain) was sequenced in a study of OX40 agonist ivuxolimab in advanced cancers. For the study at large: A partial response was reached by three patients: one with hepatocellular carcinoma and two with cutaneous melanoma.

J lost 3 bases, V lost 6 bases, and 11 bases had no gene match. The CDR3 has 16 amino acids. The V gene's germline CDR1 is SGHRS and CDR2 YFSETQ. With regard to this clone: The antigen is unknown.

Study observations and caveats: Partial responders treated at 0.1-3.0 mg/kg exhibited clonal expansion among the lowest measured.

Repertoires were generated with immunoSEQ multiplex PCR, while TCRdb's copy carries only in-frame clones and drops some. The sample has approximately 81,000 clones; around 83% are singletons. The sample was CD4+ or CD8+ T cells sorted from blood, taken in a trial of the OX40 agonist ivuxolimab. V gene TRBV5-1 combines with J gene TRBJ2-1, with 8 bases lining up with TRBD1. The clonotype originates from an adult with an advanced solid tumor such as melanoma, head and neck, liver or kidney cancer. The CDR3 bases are TGCGCCAGCACAGACCCGGGACAGGCAATCTACAATGAGCAGTTCTTC. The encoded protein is CASTDPGQAIYNEQFF. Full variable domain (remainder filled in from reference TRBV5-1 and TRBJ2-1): KAGVTQTPRYLIKTRGQQVTLSCSPISGHRSVSWYQQTPGQGLQFLFEYFSETQRNKGNFPGRFSGRQFSNSRSEMNVSTLELGDSALYLCASTDPGQAIYNEQFFGPGTRLTVL.